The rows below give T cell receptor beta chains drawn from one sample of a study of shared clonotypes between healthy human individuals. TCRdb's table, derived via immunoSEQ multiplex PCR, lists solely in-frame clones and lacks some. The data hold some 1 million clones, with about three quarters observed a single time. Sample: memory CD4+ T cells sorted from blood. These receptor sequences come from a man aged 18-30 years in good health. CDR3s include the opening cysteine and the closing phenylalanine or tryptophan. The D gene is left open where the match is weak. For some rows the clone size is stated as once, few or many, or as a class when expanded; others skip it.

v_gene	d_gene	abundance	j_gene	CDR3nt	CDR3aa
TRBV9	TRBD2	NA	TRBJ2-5	TGTGCCAGCAGCGTAGGTTCTAGCGGGGTTCAAGAGACCCAGTACTTC	CASSVGSSGVQETQYF
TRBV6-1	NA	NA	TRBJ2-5	TGTGCCAGCAGTGAACCCCTGACCCAGTACTTC	CASSEPLTQYF
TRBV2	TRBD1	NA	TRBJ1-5	TGTGCCAGCAGTGATGGGACAGCCGGTCAGCCCCAGCATTTT	CASSDGTAGQPQHF
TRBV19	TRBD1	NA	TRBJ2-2	TGTGCCAGTAGTAGACAGGGGAGCAGCGGGGAGCTGTTTTTT	CASSRQGSSGELFF
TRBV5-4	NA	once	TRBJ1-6	TGTGCCAGCAGCCCAAACGCGGGGAATTCACCCCTCCACTTT	CASSPNAGNSPLHF
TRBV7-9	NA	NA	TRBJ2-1	TGTGCCAGCAGCTTAGCCGGACTAAGTTACAATGAGCAGTTCTTC	CASSLAGLSYNEQFF
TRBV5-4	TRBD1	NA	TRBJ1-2	TGTGCCAGCAGCGGAGAACAGGGTGCAGGGGGCCGAGGCTACACCTTC	CASSGEQGAGGRGYTF
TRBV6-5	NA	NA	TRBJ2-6	TGTGCCAGCCTGAGGGGTCCTGGGGCCAACGTCCTGACTTTC	CASLRGPGANVLTF
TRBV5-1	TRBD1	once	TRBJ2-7	TGCGCCAGCCGTACCGGGACAGGGGGCTACGAGCAGTACTTC	CASRTGTGGYEQYF
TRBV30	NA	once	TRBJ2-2	TGTGCCTGGAGGCGGCTAGCAGCGAACACCGGGGAGCTGTTTTTT	CAWRRLAANTGELFF
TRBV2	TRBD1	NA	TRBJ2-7	TGTGCCACCCGTCTGGATCCACAGGGGGTCAACGAGCAGTACTTC	CATRLDPQGVNEQYF
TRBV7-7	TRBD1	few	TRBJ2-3	TGTGCTAGCAGCCGCGGGACAGGGGGTTCCGCAGATACGCAGTATTTT	CASSRGTGGSADTQYF
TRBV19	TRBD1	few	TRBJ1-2	TGTGCCAGTAGCCCGGGACAGGTTAACTATGGCTACACCTTC	CASSPGQVNYGYTF
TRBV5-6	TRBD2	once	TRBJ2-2	TGTGCCAGCAGCCGCCCTCTAGCGGGGGGGACCGGGGAGCTGTTTTTT	CASSRPLAGGTGELFF
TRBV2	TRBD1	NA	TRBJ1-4	TGTGCCAGCAGTACCGGGACAGTAGGGGAAAAACTGTTTTTT	CASSTGTVGEKLFF
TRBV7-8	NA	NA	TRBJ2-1	TGTGCCAGCAGCCTAACAGGGGAGGCCATGAAGCAGTTCTTC	CASSLTGEAMKQFF
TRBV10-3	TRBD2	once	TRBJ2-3	TGTGCCTCCACTGGGGGTGGGCGGGGGTCCACAGATACGCAGTATTTT	CASTGGGRGSTDTQYF
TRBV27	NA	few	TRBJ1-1	TGTGCCAGCAGTTTGAGGATGGGAGGGGGTAGGGTCACTGAAGCTTTCTTT	CASSLRMGGGRVTEAFF
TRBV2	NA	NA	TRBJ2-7	TGTGCCAGTTACAGGGAACCCTACGAGCAGTACTTC	CASYREPYEQYF
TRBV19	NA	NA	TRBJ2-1	TGTGCCAGTGGGCCCTCCACGGGCTCCTACAATGAGCAGTTCTTC	CASGPSTGSYNEQFF
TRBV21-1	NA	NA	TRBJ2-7	TGTGCCAGCAGATACAGGGGCTACGAGCAGTACTTC	CASRYRGYEQYF
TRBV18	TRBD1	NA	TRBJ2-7	TGTGCCAGCTCTCCCAACCCAGGGGGAGAGCAGTACTTC	CASSPNPGGEQYF
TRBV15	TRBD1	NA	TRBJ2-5	TGTGCCACCAGCCCGGACAGGGGTGAGACCCAGTACTTC	CATSPDRGETQYF
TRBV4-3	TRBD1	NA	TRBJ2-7	TGCGCCAGCAGCCGGGACAGAGCCTCTGAGCAGTACTTC	CASSRDRASEQYF
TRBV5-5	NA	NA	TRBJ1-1	TGTGCCAGCAGCTTGTGGGGGGCGCGGACTGAAGCTTTCTTT	CASSLWGARTEAFF
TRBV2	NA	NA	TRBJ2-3	TGTGCCAGCAGTGGGAGGGGCACAGATACGCAGTATTTT	CASSGRGTDTQYF
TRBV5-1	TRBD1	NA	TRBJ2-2	TGCGCCAGCAGCCCTGGACAGGGGGCTCCCGGGGAGCTGTTTTTT	CASSPGQGAPGELFF
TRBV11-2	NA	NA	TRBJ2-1	TGTGCCAGCAGCGACCTGGGGCCTTACAATGAGCAGTTCTTC	CASSDLGPYNEQFF
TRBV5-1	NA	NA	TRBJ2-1	TGCGCCAGCAGAGACGGGACTGTACCACAGGCTGAGCAGTTCTTC	CASRDGTVPQAEQFF
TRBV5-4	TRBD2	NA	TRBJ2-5	TGTGCCAGCAGCTTGGGGGGGCCTCTAGCGGGAGTAGAGACCCAGTACTTC	CASSLGGPLAGVETQYF